This T cell receptor beta chain was captured in a study of tumor-infiltrating lymphocytes in primary liver carcinoma. This CDR3 comprises 11 residues. CDR1 is SQVTM, CDR2 ANQGSEA, per germline. A constant-region primer primed TCR beta cDNA synthesis from 500 to 550 ng of total RNA. Three nested multiplex PCR rounds of slightly modified ARM-PCR generated TCR beta libraries. With TRBV1-TRBV30 forward primers and a C-beta reverse primer, the first two PCR rounds were run for 10 to 11 cycles each. One entry per CDR3 protein results from TCRdb running MiXCR on the multiplex PCR reads. The sample includes some 190,000 distinct CDR3 sequences, 50% to 75% of them seen just once. Germline DNA was also extracted, with blood RNA taken from unsorted whole blood. Peripheral blood, approximately 4.4 milliliters, was collected prior to surgery. With regard to this clonotype: The junction differs from germline at one of its ends, possibly a read error.

The sequence came from a man aged 40-49 years with primary liver carcinoma and hepatitis B virus infection. Material for sequencing was peripheral blood. This chain uses TRBV29-1 with TRBJ2-4; the D gene is possibly TRBD2 (5 bases). CDR3 nucleotides: TGCAACGTTGAAGATCGGGGCATTCAGTACTTC. The encoded protein is CNVEDRGIQYF.